Listed here are 18 T cell receptor beta chains from one sample, sequenced in a study of neurological immune-mediated disorders. MiXCR, applied by TCRdb to the 5' RACE reads, yields one record per CDR3 protein. Of under 75,000 distinct CDR3 sequences listed, around 5% are singletons. Sequenced sample: PBMCs. The source of these receptors is a human donor with multiple sclerosis. The donor label of this sample is uncertain.

This clonotype has ten or more counts. The rearrangement joins TRBV6-5 to TRBJ1-2; no firm D call. This CDR3 is built from 14 residues. Germline V gene sequence: CDR1 MNHEY, CDR2 SVGAGI. Trimming removed 2 bases from V and 2 bases from J, with 9 bases in between. The CDR3 DNA reads as TGTGCCAGCAGTTACCGGGAAGACAACTATGGCTACACCTTC. It codes for CASSYREDNYGYTF.

This clonotype has ten or more counts. The rearrangement joins TRBV18 to TRBJ1-1; no definite D call. Germline CDR1 reads KGHSH; CDR2 reads LQKENI. There are 17 residues in the CDR3. Deletions cut 3 bases from V and 0 bases from J, with 17 bases between. CDR3 nucleotides: TGTGCCAGCTCACCCTCTCCACCGGTCCGCATGAACACTGAAGCTTTCTTT. Its translation is CASSPSPPVRMNTEAFF.

There are many counts of this clonotype. V gene TRBV7-2 combines with J gene TRBJ1-6; no clear D gene. This CDR3 region has 17 residues. CDR1 and CDR2 from the germline V gene are SGHTA and FQGNSA. The V end lost 1 base, the J end lost 0 bases, and 10 bases lay between the germline ends. CDR3: CASSLEAEASYNSPLHF. Written as DNA, the CDR3 is TGTGCCAGCAGCTTAGAGGCAGAGGCCTCCTATAATTCACCCCTCCACTTT.

Concerning this clonotype itself: This may come from a read error, since a much larger clone is one base off. V is TRBV3-1 and J is TRBJ1-2; 7 bases line up with TRBD1. With 6 bases clipped from V and 6 bases from J, the junction kept 7 bases outside the gene matches. This CDR3 comprises 13 residues. Germline CDR1 is LGHDT and CDR2 is YNNKEL (reference sequence). CDR3 sequence (DNA): TGTGCCAGCAGGGACAGGTGGCGCGATGGCTACACCTTC. Protein product: CASRDRWRDGYTF.

This clonotype was counted at least ten times. The chain combines TRBV7-9 with TRBJ1-1, with D perhaps matching TRBD1 (6 bases). The CDR3 sequence is 14 residues long. Germline CDR1 and CDR2: SEHNR and FQNEAQ (reference sequence). The ends were cut back, 6 bases at V and 1 base at J, with 12 bases in the middle. Written as DNA, the CDR3 is TGTGCCAGCAGAGTAATACAGGGGAACACTGAAGCTTTCTTT. Its protein is CASRVIQGNTEAFF.

This clonotype showed up many times. The chain uses TRBV5-1 and TRBJ1-1, with no clear D. Per germline, CDR1 SGHRS and CDR2 YFSETQ. The CDR3 contains 13 residues. Between the trimmed V and J ends, which lost 1 base and 3 bases, there was a span of 7 bases. The CDR3 protein is CASSLLRDTEAFF. CDR3 DNA: TGCGCCAGCAGCTTGTTAAGAGACACTGAAGCTTTCTTT.

This clonotype was counted ten times or more. This sequence joins TRBV20-1 and TRBJ2-7; D might be TRBD1 (5 bases). The length of the CDR3 is 12 residues. The V gene lost 6 bases and the J gene lost 2 bases, with 11 bases spanning the gap. The germline CDR1 and CDR2 sequences are DFQATT and SNEGSKA (reference sequence). Written as DNA, the CDR3 is TGCAGTGCACATGACAGAACCTACGAGCAGTACTTC. Amino acid sequence: CSAHDRTYEQYF.

The rearrangement uses TRBV6-5 and TRBJ1-1; tentative D call: TRBD1 (5 bases). Germline lookup yields CDR1 MNHEY and CDR2 SVGAGI. Trimming took off 6 bases at V and 11 bases at J, with 22 bases between the two ends. This CDR3 spans 14 amino acids. Written as DNA, the CDR3 is TGTGCCAGCAGAGTTAGAGGCCGGGGGGAGAAGGCTTTCTTT. Translating it yields CASRVRGRGEKAFF.

This clonotype has a count of ten or more. The chain combines TRBV7-2 with TRBJ2-2; D is perhaps TRBD1 (6 bases). There are 15 residues in the CDR3. Looked up from germline, CDR1 is SGHTA and CDR2 is FQGNSA. V lost 3 bases, J lost 0 bases, and 8 bases lay in between. Here the CDR3 reads CASSFQGSNTGELFF. As DNA, the CDR3 is TGTGCCAGCAGCTTCCAGGGGTCGAACACCGGGGAGCTGTTTTTT.

The chain recombines TRBV28 with TRBJ1-4; D gene ambiguous. This CDR3 comprises 14 residues. Germline V gives CDR1 MDHEN, CDR2 SYDVKM. The ends were cut back, 4 bases at V and 8 bases at J, with 14 bases in the middle. The CDR3 DNA follows: TGTGCCAGCAGTTATACCCCAGGAGAAGAAAAACTGTTTTTT. Its translation: CASSYTPGEEKLFF. The entire variable domain, with the rest obtained from reference TRBV28 and TRBJ1-4, is as follows: DVKVTQSSRYLVKRTGEKVFLECVQDMDHENMFWYRQDPGLGLRLIYFSYDVKMKEKGDIPEGYSVSREKKERFSLILESASTNQTSMYLCASSYTPGEEKLFFGSGTQLSVL.

This clonotype has at least ten counts. The chain combines TRBV11-2 with TRBJ1-1; D possibly corresponds to TRBD1 (5 bases). V was cut by 4 bases and J by 4 bases, with 16 bases left in between. Germline CDR1 is SGHAT and CDR2 is FQNNGV. The CDR3 extends over 15 amino acids. The CDR3 loop reads CASSSNRWRITEAFF. DNA of the CDR3: TGTGCCAGCAGCTCAAACAGGTGGAGAATCACTGAAGCTTTCTTT.

This clonotype was seen many times. The genes are TRBV5-6 and TRBJ1-1; D not certain. Germline V gene sequence: CDR1 SGHDT, CDR2 YYEEEE. V was clipped by 7 bases and J by 0 bases, with 10 bases between them. This CDR3 has 13 residues. CDR3 sequence reads: CASSIGVNTEAFF. The CDR3 region has the DNA TGTGCCAGCTCTATCGGTGTGAACACTGAAGCTTTCTTT.

This clonotype was seen repeatedly, ten times or more. The chain joins TRBV14 to TRBJ2-1; 15 nucleotides match TRBD2. Unmatched junction bases numbered 5, after V lost 5 bases and J lost 9 bases. CDR3 length equals 15 residues. Per germline, CDR1 SGHDN and CDR2 FVKESK. CDR3 DNA: TGTGCCAGCAGCTCCGGACTAGCGGGGGGGGGTGAGCAGTTCTTC. Protein sequence: CASSSGLAGGGEQFF.

This chain connects TRBV12-5 to TRBJ1-2; 8 bases are shared with TRBD1. CDR1 is LGHNT and CDR2 is FRNRAP in the germline V gene. The CDR3 loop spans 14 amino acids. V was pared by 4 bases and J by 6 bases, with 7 bases of the junction left unmatched. The CDR3 DNA sequence: TGTGCTAGTGGTTCCGGACAGGGAGTTCATGGCTACACCTTC. The encoded protein is CASGSGQGVHGYTF. The full variable domain, completed using reference TRBV12-5 and TRBJ1-2, is DARVTQTPRHKVTEMGQEVTMRCQPILGHNTVFWYRQTMMQGLELLAYFRNRAPLDDSGMPKDRFSAEMPDATLATLKIQPSEPRDSAVYFCASGSGQGVHGYTFGSGTRLTVV.

In this sample, this clonotype turned up many times. V usage is TRBV4-2 and J usage is TRBJ1-2; tentatively, D is TRBD1 (6 bases). Per germline, CDR1 LGHNA and CDR2 YNFKEQ. CDR3 length: 16 amino acids. Trimming took off 5 bases at V and 0 bases at J, with 16 bases between the two ends. This chain's CDR3 is CASSAHRDLTNYGYTF. For the CDR3, the DNA is TGTGCCAGCAGCGCTCACAGGGACCTCACTAACTATGGCTACACCTTC.

The table lists this clonotype with many counts. CDR3 DNA: TGCGCCAGCAGCTTGGAATACATGGGAGGCTACACCTTC. Translated, it gives CASSLEYMGGYTF. V usage is TRBV5-1 and J usage is TRBJ1-2; no clear D. V shed 0 bases and J shed 8 bases, with 11 bases lying between them. Germline loops: CDR1 SGHRS, CDR2 YFSETQ. The CDR3 spans 13 residues.

This clonotype was observed at least ten times. The chain has TRBV12-3 or TRBV12-4 and TRBJ2-7; D is tentatively TRBD1 or TRBD2 (5 bases each). V was trimmed by 5 bases and J by 8 bases, leaving 16 bases between them. The CDR3 length is 13 residues. The CDR3 bases are TGTGCCAGCAGTCAAGCCATGGGGGTGCAGCAGTACTTC. Protein product: CASSQAMGVQQYF.

This clonotype occurred many times. V is TRBV5-4 and J is TRBJ2-3; D might be TRBD2 (5 bases). The germline V gene encodes CDR1 SGHNT and CDR2 YYREEE (reference sequence). V was cut by 3 bases and J by 0 bases, with 14 bases left in between. The CDR3 totals 16 residues. The CDR3 protein is CASSSSGTRSTDTQYF. CDR3 coding DNA: TGTGCCAGCAGCTCTTCAGGCACTAGGAGCACAGATACGCAGTATTTT.